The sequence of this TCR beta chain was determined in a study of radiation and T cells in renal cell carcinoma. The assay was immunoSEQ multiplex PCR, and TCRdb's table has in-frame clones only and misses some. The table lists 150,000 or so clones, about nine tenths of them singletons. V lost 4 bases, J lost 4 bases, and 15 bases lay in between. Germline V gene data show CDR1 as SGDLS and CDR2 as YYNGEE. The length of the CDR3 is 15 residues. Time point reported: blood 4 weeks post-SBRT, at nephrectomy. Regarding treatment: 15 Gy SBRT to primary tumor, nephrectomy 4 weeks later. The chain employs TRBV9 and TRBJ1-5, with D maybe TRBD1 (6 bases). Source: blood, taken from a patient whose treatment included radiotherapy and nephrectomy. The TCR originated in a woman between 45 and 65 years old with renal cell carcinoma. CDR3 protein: CASSPRTVGNQPQHF. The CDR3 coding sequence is TGTGCCAGCAGCCCCCGGACAGTGGGGAATCAGCCCCAGCATTTT.